This T cell receptor beta chain is drawn from a study of vaccination and CD4 T cells after COVID-19. Study-wide background: The study drew post-COVID samples a median roughly 110 days after diagnosis (range 35 to 161). Study outcomes and limitations: Detection of a median around 86% of reactive clones in convalescent patients was confined to the period after vaccination. Spike mono-reactivity applied to 304 of 307 vaccine-specific clones detected in convalescent patients.

This sample's treatment: roughly 11-day PBMC culture with coronavirus spike peptide pools or control peptides (ViraFEST assay). These CD4+ T cells came from an unexposed donor, sampled before the COVID-19 pandemic (2011-2018). Unexposed donors' CD4+ T cells were tested against SARS-CoV-2 S/N and four cold-coronavirus spikes when cell numbers allowed. Germline loops: CDR1 SGHTA, CDR2 FQGNSA. J gave up 8 bases and V 5 bases, and 7 bases lay outside the gene matches. The CDR3 length is 15 residues. Scientists ran DNA taken from cultured CD4+ T cells through the Oncomine TCR Beta short-read assay for sequencing. One entry per CDR3 protein results from TCRdb running MiXCR on the PCR reads. The sample holds 9,000 to 10,000 distinct CDR3 sequences, 30% to 40% seen once. As regards this clonotype: Antigen: not known.

This chain joins TRBV7-2 and TRBJ2-1; 12 bases match TRBD1. Source material: CD4+ T cells from blood, cultured in vitro. The sequence came from a human donor in good health. The CDR3 loop reads CASSRGGQGAHEQFF. The CDR3 DNA sequence: TGTGCCAGCAGCCGTGGGGGACAGGGGGCCCATGAGCAGTTCTTC.